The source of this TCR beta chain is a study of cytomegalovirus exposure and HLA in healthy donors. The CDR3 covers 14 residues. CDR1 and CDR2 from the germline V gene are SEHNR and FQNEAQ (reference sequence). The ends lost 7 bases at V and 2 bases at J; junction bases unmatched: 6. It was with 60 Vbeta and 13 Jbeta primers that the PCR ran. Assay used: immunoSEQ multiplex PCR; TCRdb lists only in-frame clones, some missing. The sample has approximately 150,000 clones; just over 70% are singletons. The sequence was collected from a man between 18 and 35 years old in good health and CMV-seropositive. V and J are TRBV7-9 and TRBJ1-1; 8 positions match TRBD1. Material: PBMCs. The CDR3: CASNRQGINTEAFF. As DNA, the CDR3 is TGTGCCAGCAACAGACAGGGGATTAACACTGAAGCTTTCTTT. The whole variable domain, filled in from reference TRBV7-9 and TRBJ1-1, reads DTGVSQNPRHKITKRGQNVTFRCDPISEHNRLYWYRQTLGQGPEFLTYFQNEAQLEKSRLLSDRFSAERPKGSFSTLEIQRTEQGDSAMYLCASNRQGINTEAFFGQGTRLTVV.